The present entry profiles one T cell receptor (beta chain) with its context. This entry belongs to a study of blood T cell repertoires in COVID-19. Study-level information: Collection of acute and convalescent COVID-19 samples took place in the United States, Italy and Spain. Nucleic acid was either cDNA or gDNA, and it came from T cells, B-cell-depleted T cells, or PBMCs.

Germline trimming cut 7 bases from V and 6 bases from J; bases unmatched to any gene: 11. From germline, CDR1 is SNHLY and CDR2 FYNNEI. CDR3 length: 15 residues. Assay used: immunoSEQ multiplex PCR; TCRdb lists only in-frame clones, some missing. The sample contains 200,000 to 250,000 clones, 70% to 90% of which appear only once. V gene TRBV2 combines with J gene TRBJ1-5; 8 bases map to TRBD1. Sequences were obtained from PBMCs or T cells enriched from blood (not recorded which). The clonotype originates from a man aged 30 to 45 who had recovered from COVID-19. CDR3 sequence (DNA): TGTGCCAGCAAGCGGGGACAGGAGGGAGGTCAGCCCCAGCATTTT. Encoded protein: CASKRGQEGGQPQHF.